The 25 T cell receptor beta chains below come from one sample, sequenced in a study of blood T cell repertoires in COVID-19. Only in-frame clones appear in the TCRdb table, and some are missing; sequencing was by immunoSEQ multiplex PCR. The table shows fewer than 350,000 clones, with 87% occurring only once. Sequenced input: PBMCs or T cells enriched from blood (not recorded which). The origin of the receptors is a woman between 35 and 50 years old who had recovered from COVID-19.

The chain combines TRBV9 with TRBJ2-1, with 9 bases fitting TRBD2. The CDR3 runs to 16 residues. Losses at the gene ends were 4 bases for V and 3 bases for J; bases not matched to a gene: 8. Germline CDR1 SGDLS, CDR2 YYNGEE. The chain's CDR3 is CASSPRTSEIYNEQFF. Written as DNA, the CDR3 is TGTGCCAGCAGCCCCCGGACTAGCGAGATCTACAATGAGCAGTTCTTC.

The V and J genes are TRBV2 and TRBJ1-1; D unclear. The CDR3 runs to 11 residues. Looked up from germline, CDR1 is SNHLY and CDR2 is FYNNEI. The V end was cut by 6 bases, the J end by 10 bases, with 12 bases between. Here the CDR3 reads CASSQRAGAFF. The DNA of the CDR3 is TGTGCCAGCAGCCAGAGGGCTGGAGCTTTCTTT. Filled out from reference TRBV2 and TRBJ1-1, the complete variable domain reads EPEVTQTPSHQVTQMGQEVILRCVPISNHLYFYWYRQILGQKVEFLVSFYNNEISEKSEIFDDQFSVERPDGSNFTLKIRSTKLEDSAMYFCASSQRAGAFFGQGTRLTVV.

The gene calls are TRBV27 and TRBJ2-5, with 9 bases aligning to TRBD2. V dropped 2 bases and J dropped 1; count of bases not matched to a gene: 8. Germline V gives CDR1 MNHEY, CDR2 SMNVEV (reference sequence). This CDR3 has 17 residues. The CDR3 spells CASSLSSSGTFQETQYF. CDR3 DNA sequence: TGTGCCAGCAGTTTAAGTTCTAGCGGGACTTTCCAAGAGACCCAGTACTTC.

This chain links TRBV7-3 with TRBJ1-1; D is uncertain. Germline V gene lookup returns CDR1 SGHTA and CDR2 FQGTGA. The CDR3 is 13 residues long. V was pared by 0 bases and J by 4 bases, with 6 bases between. The CDR3 loop is CASSLTGTTEAFF. CDR3 nucleotides: TGTGCCAGCAGCTTAACGGGCACCACTGAAGCTTTCTTT.

The chain joins TRBV2 to TRBJ1-6, with a weak D call TRBD1 (6 bases). The germline CDR1 and CDR2 sequences are SNHLY and FYNNEI. This CDR3 contains 16 residues. V shed 4 bases and J shed 7 bases, with 17 bases lying between them. The CDR3 region has the DNA TGTGCCAGCAGTGTACACCGGGACACGGGGAATTCACCCCTCCACTTT. This translates into CASSVHRDTGNSPLHF.

J is TRBJ2-1 and V is TRBV5-8; 9 nucleotides agree with TRBD1. The germline V gene encodes CDR1 SGHTS and CDR2 YDEGEE. This CDR3 has 15 residues. V lost 1 base, J lost 2 bases, and 1 base stayed unmatched. The CDR3 nucleotides read TGTGCCAGCAGCTTGACAGGGGGCACCTACAATGAGCAGTTCTTC. Translation: CASSLTGGTYNEQFF.

In DNA form, the CDR3 reads TGTGCCAGCAGCTTAGATTACGAGCAGTACTTC. Protein sequence: CASSLDYEQYF. V gene TRBV6-5 combines with J gene TRBJ2-7; no firm D call. The CDR3 has 11 amino acids. The germline V gene has CDR1 MNHEY and CDR2 SVGAGI. The V end lost 6 bases, the J end lost 4 bases, and 7 bases lay between the germline ends.

The chain is built from TRBV7-9 and TRBJ1-3, with D possibly matching TRBD1 (5 bases). Deletions cut 5 bases from V and 0 bases from J, with 17 bases between. The CDR3 covers 17 residues. Germline loops: CDR1 SEHNR, CDR2 FQNEAQ (reference sequence). CDR3 bases: TGTGCCAGCAGCCCGCGGGGGGAATCATTCTCTGGAAACACCATATATTTT. Amino acid sequence: CASSPRGESFSGNTIYF.

J is TRBJ2-1 and V is TRBV7-9, with D possibly being TRBD1 (6 bases). Germline V gene lookup returns CDR1 SEHNR and CDR2 FQNEAQ (reference sequence). The ends were cut back, 4 bases at V and 11 bases at J, with 15 bases in the middle. This CDR3 contains 13 residues. CDR3 in DNA: TGTGCCAGCAGCTGGGGGCTAACACCTCAGCAGTTCTTC. Translated: CASSWGLTPQQFF.

The J gene is TRBJ2-7, the V gene TRBV28, with 11 bases lining up with TRBD1. Germline CDR1 MDHEN, CDR2 SYDVKM. With 6 bases clipped from V and 3 bases from J, the junction kept 4 bases outside the gene matches. CDR3 length equals 14 residues. The CDR3 loop reads CASSLGTGGYEQYF. CDR3 coding DNA: TGTGCCAGCAGCCTGGGGACAGGGGGCTACGAGCAGTACTTC.

The chain uses TRBV29-1 and TRBJ1-2; TRBD1 is a possible D gene (5 bases). V was trimmed by 0 bases and J by 7 bases, leaving 15 bases between them. CDR1 and CDR2 (germline): SQVTM, ANQGSEA. The CDR3 length is 14 residues. CDR3 sequence reads: CSVEDYRTSFGYTF. DNA of the CDR3: TGCAGCGTTGAAGATTACAGGACCTCTTTTGGCTACACCTTC.

The chain couples TRBV12-5 to TRBJ2-1; 7 positions match TRBD2. The germline gives CDR1 LGHNT, CDR2 FRNRAP. The length of the CDR3 is 13 residues. V lost 2 bases to trimming and J lost 8 bases; unmatched junction nucleotides: 3. CDR3: CASGLSRGDEQFF. DNA of the CDR3: TGTGCTAGTGGTTTGAGCCGGGGGGATGAGCAGTTCTTC.

The CDR3 here is CASRTGPGYTF. The CDR3 DNA is TGTGCCAGCAGAACAGGGCCGGGCTACACCTTC. The chain is built from TRBV28 and TRBJ1-2, with a tentative D call TRBD1 (6 bases). Germline CDR1 is MDHEN and CDR2 is SYDVKM. Trimming removed 6 bases at V and 8 bases at J, with 10 bases between. The CDR3 covers 11 residues.

This clone was recorded a few times. The chain joins TRBV24-1 to TRBJ2-3; 13 bases match TRBD2. V shed 3 bases and J 0 bases; nucleotides not matched to a gene: 2. This CDR3 has 17 residues. Germline-derived CDR1 and CDR2 are KGHDR and SFDVKD. CDR3 residues: CATSDPGLAGSTDTQYF. DNA of the CDR3: TGTGCCACCAGTGATCCGGGACTAGCGGGGAGCACAGATACGCAGTATTTT.

This chain uses TRBV6-5 with TRBJ2-7; 7 nucleotides agree with TRBD2. V shed 7 bases and J 5 bases; nucleotides not matched to a gene: 11. Germline CDR1 is MNHEY and CDR2 is SVGAGI. The CDR3 is made up of 14 amino acids. CDR3 loop: CASNPYRGGDEQYF. In DNA form, the CDR3 reads TGTGCCAGCAACCCATATCGGGGAGGGGACGAGCAGTACTTC.

CDR3 nucleotide sequence: TGTGCCAGCAGTTACGGGGACAGGCGCTATAATTCACCCCTCCACTTT. It yields the protein CASSYGDRRYNSPLHF. The chain is built from TRBV6-5 and TRBJ1-6; 8 bases are shared with TRBD1. Germline lookup yields CDR1 MNHEY and CDR2 SVGAGI. This CDR3 spans 16 amino acids. With V trimmed by 2 bases and J by 3 bases, 3 bases remained unmatched.

The chain carries TRBV18 and TRBJ2-4; 11 bases agree with TRBD2. CDR1 is KGHSH and CDR2 is LQKENI in the germline V gene. The ends lost 1 base at V and 5 bases at J; junction bases unmatched: 4. The CDR3 covers 16 residues. Here the CDR3 reads CASSPLLAGGQNIQYF. CDR3 DNA: TGTGCCAGCTCACCACTTTTAGCGGGAGGGCAAAACATTCAGTACTTC.

This clone has only one observation. The chain joins TRBV12-3 or TRBV12-4 to TRBJ2-1; the D gene is possibly TRBD1 (6 bases). Deletions cut 5 bases from V and 8 bases from J, with 10 bases between. The length of the CDR3 is 12 residues. The CDR3 reads CASSPQGYEQFF. CDR3 nucleotides: TGTGCCAGCAGTCCACAGGGTTATGAGCAGTTCTTC.

In its sample, this clone was seen once. The chain carries TRBV5-1 and TRBJ1-2; a weak D match, TRBD1 (6 bases). CDR3 size: 16 residues. CDR1 SGHRS and CDR2 YFSETQ come from the germline V gene. V lost 1 base and J 1 base, leaving 14 bases between the germline ends. The CDR3 DNA is TGCGCCAGCAGCTTGACGAACAGGGTGGATAACTATGGCTACACCTTC. This sequence encodes CASSLTNRVDNYGYTF. Full variable domain (remainder filled in from reference TRBV5-1 and TRBJ1-2): KAGVTQTPRYLIKTRGQQVTLSCSPISGHRSVSWYQQTPGQGLQFLFEYFSETQRNKGNFPGRFSGRQFSNSRSEMNVSTLELGDSALYLCASSLTNRVDNYGYTFGSGTRLTVV.

The V call is TRBV2, the J call TRBJ2-1; TRBD2 agrees at 7 bases. V was clipped by 7 bases and J by 3 bases; unmatched bases: 9. Germline assignment: CDR1 SNHLY and CDR2 FYNNEI. This CDR3 is 15 amino acids long. The CDR3 nucleotides are TGTGCCAGCACCTGGGGGGGGGAAAGCTACAATGAGCAGTTCTTC. It specifies CASTWGGESYNEQFF. The full variable domain, its missing parts supplied by reference TRBV2 and TRBJ2-1, is EPEVTQTPSHQVTQMGQEVILRCVPISNHLYFYWYRQILGQKVEFLVSFYNNEISEKSEIFDDQFSVERPDGSNFTLKIRSTKLEDSAMYFCASTWGGESYNEQFFGPGTRLTVL.

The table lists this clone with a few counts. The chain uses TRBV14 and TRBJ1-2; D gene uncertain. CDR1 SGHDN and CDR2 FVKESK come from the germline V gene. V dropped 3 bases and J dropped 2 bases, with 7 bases sitting between them. The CDR3 is made up of 13 amino acids. The CDR3 region has the DNA TGTGCCAGCAGCCACGGAGGGAACTATGGCTACACCTTC. The encoded protein is CASSHGGNYGYTF. Combining the CDR3 with reference TRBV14 and TRBJ1-2 gives the whole variable domain EAGVTQFPSHSVIEKGQTVTLRCDPISGHDNLYWYRRVMGKEIKFLLHFVKESKQDESGMPNNRFLAERTGGTYSTLKVQPAELEDSGVYFCASSHGGNYGYTFGSGTRLTVV.

This chain links TRBV28 with TRBJ1-3; a possible D gene is TRBD1 (5 bases). This CDR3 comprises 13 residues. Germline CDR1 reads MDHEN; CDR2 reads SYDVKM. V lost 10 bases and J lost 6, with 16 bases in between. CDR3 loop: CATALGHENTIYF. Written as DNA, the CDR3 is TGTGCCACCGCCTTGGGGCACGAAAACACCATATATTTT. Full variable domain (outside the CDR3, taken from reference TRBV28 and TRBJ1-3): DVKVTQSSRYLVKRTGEKVFLECVQDMDHENMFWYRQDPGLGLRLIYFSYDVKMKEKGDIPEGYSVSREKKERFSLILESASTNQTSMYLCATALGHENTIYFGEGSWLTVV.

The chain combines TRBV24-1 with TRBJ2-5; 7 bases agree with TRBD2. CDR3 length: 15 amino acids. The ends lost 3 bases at V and 5 bases at J; junction bases unmatched: 8. Germline CDR1 KGHDR, CDR2 SFDVKD. CDR3 DNA sequence: TGTGCCACCAGTGATCCCCGGGGGGTTGGGGAGACCCAGTACTTC. This gives the protein CATSDPRGVGETQYF.

The rearrangement links TRBV15 to TRBJ1-5; tentative D call: TRBD1 (5 bases). Trimming pared 0 bases from V and 8 bases from J, leaving 20 bases between. The CDR3 runs to 17 residues. Germline lookup yields CDR1 LNHNV and CDR2 YYDKDF (reference sequence). This chain's CDR3 is CATSRDLLVSGWEPQHF. The CDR3 DNA reads as TGTGCCACCAGCAGAGATCTTCTGGTTTCAGGGTGGGAGCCCCAGCATTTT.

The chain employs TRBV7-9 and TRBJ1-2; D is perhaps TRBD1 (6 bases). Germline lookup yields CDR1 SEHNR and CDR2 FQNEAQ (reference sequence). V was clipped by 2 bases and J by 3 bases, with 10 bases between them. There are 14 residues in the CDR3. The CDR3 spells CASSLRRTDYGYTF. CDR3 sequence (DNA): TGTGCCAGCAGCTTACGTAGGACAGACTATGGCTACACCTTC.